What follows are 17 T cell receptor beta chains derived from one specimen sequenced in a study of T cell responses to AZD1222 COVID-19 vaccine. TCRdb's copy holds only in-frame clones and misses some; the assay was immunoSEQ multiplex PCR. The sample yields about 130,000 clones, approximately 90% seen once. Source: peripheral blood, taken on day 0 of AZD1222 vaccination. The receptors here all came from an adult in good health.

The chain employs TRBV19 and TRBJ1-2; D is unclear. The CDR3 is 12 amino acids. Germline CDR1 LNHDA, CDR2 SQIVND (reference sequence). V was pared by 7 bases and J by 1 base, with 7 bases between. In DNA, the CDR3 is TGTGCCAGTATGGCCATTAACTATGGCTACACCTTC. It codes for CASMAINYGYTF.

The chain joins TRBV5-6 to TRBJ2-5; D may be TRBD1 or TRBD2 (6 bases each). Per the germline V gene, CDR1 is SGHDT and CDR2 is YYEEEE. The germline V and J ends were trimmed by 0 bases and 2 bases, with 11 bases remaining between them. The CDR3 sequence is 15 residues long. The CDR3 sequence: CASSLVGGRQETQYF. Here the CDR3 DNA reads TGTGCCAGCAGCTTGGTTGGGGGGCGACAAGAGACCCAGTACTTC.

This chain links TRBV7-8 with TRBJ2-5, with 8 bases aligning to TRBD2. The CDR3 has 17 amino acids. V lost 1 base to trimming and J lost 6 bases; unmatched junction nucleotides: 13. Germline assignment: CDR1 SGHVS and CDR2 FQNEAQ. Here the CDR3 reads CASSLVGSGTAAKTQYF. The CDR3 bases are TGTGCCAGCAGCTTAGTTGGTAGCGGGACGGCCGCGAAGACCCAGTACTTC.

This chain connects TRBV3-1 (or the pseudogene TRBV3-2) to TRBJ2-5; possibly TRBD1 for D (6 bases). Germline CDR1 is LGHDT and CDR2 is YNNKEL (reference sequence). The CDR3 has 15 amino acids. Trimming cost V 3 bases and J 4 bases, with 15 bases left between them. CDR3 sequence reads: CASSHRPEQGETQYF. The CDR3, as DNA: TGTGCCAGCAGCCATCGTCCCGAACAGGGAGAGACCCAGTACTTC.

The chain is built from TRBV25-1 and TRBJ1-2, with TRBD1 identical over 8 bases. Germline lookup yields CDR1 MGHDK and CDR2 SYGVNS. The CDR3 covers 13 residues. Trimming cost V 5 bases and J 7 bases; bases outside gene matches: 6. The CDR3 nucleotides read TGTGCCAGCAGTCCTCGGGACAGGCTTGGCTACACCTTC. Translation: CASSPRDRLGYTF.

The chain combines TRBV12-5 with TRBJ1-2; D is undetermined. The CDR3 length is 16 residues. V was shortened by 2 bases and J by 6 bases, with 19 bases between the two germline ends. The germline gives CDR1 LGHNT, CDR2 FRNRAP. This CDR3 reads CASGLIPSGLGNGYTF. CDR3 sequence (DNA): TGTGCTAGTGGTTTGATCCCCTCGGGGTTGGGGAATGGCTACACCTTC. The full variable domain, completed using reference TRBV12-5 and TRBJ1-2, is DARVTQTPRHKVTEMGQEVTMRCQPILGHNTVFWYRQTMMQGLELLAYFRNRAPLDDSGMPKDRFSAEMPDATLATLKIQPSEPRDSAVYFCASGLIPSGLGNGYTFGSGTRLTVV.

The chain is built from TRBV5-1 and TRBJ1-4; TRBD1 is a possible D gene (5 bases). The CDR3 covers 17 residues. The ends were cut back, 0 bases at V and 0 bases at J, with 12 bases in the middle. The V gene's germline CDR1 is SGHRS and CDR2 YFSETQ. The CDR3: CASSLGGSSATNEKLFF. CDR3 nucleotide sequence: TGCGCCAGCAGCTTGGGGGGGTCCTCTGCAACTAATGAAAAACTGTTTTTT.

This chain joins TRBV19 and TRBJ1-1; no firm D call. The V gene lost 0 bases and the J gene lost 1 base, with 9 bases spanning the gap. The CDR3 covers 15 residues. CDR1 and CDR2 from the germline V gene are LNHDA and SQIVND (reference sequence). Here the CDR3 DNA reads TGTGCCAGTAGTATAGAAAAACGGGAGAACACTGAAGCTTTCTTT. Its protein product is CASSIEKRENTEAFF.

CDR3 coding DNA: TGTGCCAGTAGTATAATCGAGACAGGCCCGGCCGGGGAGCTGTTTTTT. Amino acid sequence: CASSIIETGPAGELFF. The chain joins TRBV19 to TRBJ2-2; the D gene is possibly TRBD1 (6 bases). CDR1 and CDR2 (germline): LNHDA, SQIVND (reference sequence). V dropped 2 bases and J dropped 6 bases, with 16 bases sitting between them. The CDR3 contains 16 residues.

The chain has TRBV29-1 and TRBJ2-7, with 7 bases aligning to TRBD1. The V and J ends lost 6 bases and 5 bases, in that order; junction bases with no gene match: 7. Germline lookup yields CDR1 SQVTM and CDR2 ANQGSEA. The CDR3 has 12 residues. CDR3 sequence: CSVGRDSHEQYF. The CDR3 nucleotides are TGCAGCGTGGGCCGGGACAGCCACGAGCAGTACTTC.

This chain uses TRBV30 with TRBJ1-3, with D uncertain. The CDR3 sequence is 14 residues long. The V end was cut by 7 bases, the J end by 2 bases, with 15 bases between. The germline CDR1 and CDR2 sequences are GTSNPN and SVGIG (reference sequence). CDR3 protein: CASKHVLAGNTIYF. CDR3 sequence (DNA): TGTGCCTCGAAACACGTCCTAGCTGGAAACACCATATATTTT. The whole variable domain, filled in from reference TRBV30 and TRBJ1-3, reads SQTIHQWPATLVQPVGSPLSLECTVEGTSNPNLYWYRQAAGRGLQLLFYSVGIGQISSEVPQNLSASRPQDRQFILSSKKLLLSDSGFYLCASKHVLAGNTIYFGEGSWLTVV.

The J gene is TRBJ1-6, the V gene TRBV7-9; D gene unclear. Between the trimmed V and J ends, which lost 3 bases and 9 bases, there was a span of 21 bases. CDR1 and CDR2 (germline): SEHNR, FQNEAQ (reference sequence). The CDR3 has 17 amino acids. CDR3 DNA: TGTGCCAGCAGCTTTGGGTTGGAGTGGGAGACGGGTTCACCCCTCCACTTT. Amino acid sequence: CASSFGLEWETGSPLHF.

The CDR3 coding sequence is TGTGCCAGTAGGGATTTCACAGGGGCCATGAACACTGAAGCTTTCTTT. It translates to CASRDFTGAMNTEAFF. The chain is built from TRBV19 and TRBJ1-1; 7 nucleotides align to TRBD1. This CDR3 comprises 16 residues. J was trimmed by 0 bases and V by 6 bases; bases with no gene match: 10. Germline values: CDR1 LNHDA, CDR2 SQIVND (reference sequence).

The chain has TRBV5-6 and TRBJ2-1, with D possibly being TRBD2 (6 bases). V dropped 4 bases and J dropped 9 bases, with 11 bases sitting between them. Per germline, CDR1 SGHDT and CDR2 YYEEEE. The CDR3 contains 12 residues. The CDR3 loop reads CASSTASAEQFF. The CDR3 region has the DNA TGTGCCAGCAGCACCGCTAGCGCTGAGCAGTTCTTC.

The DNA for the CDR3 is TGTGCCAGCAGCTTATTAGAGGAAGCTTTCTTT. The encoded protein is CASSLLEEAFF. The chain uses TRBV7-9 and TRBJ1-1, with unresolved D. The V and J ends lost 2 bases and 8 bases respectively, with 6 bases between them. In germline, CDR1 is SEHNR, CDR2 FQNEAQ (reference sequence). The CDR3 runs 11 residues.

This rearrangement joins TRBV24-1 to TRBJ1-2; D gene ambiguous. CDR3 length: 13 amino acids. Between the trimmed V and J ends, which lost 4 bases and 4 bases, there was a span of 9 bases. Germline CDR1 KGHDR, CDR2 SFDVKD. The CDR3 nucleotides are TGTGCCACCAGTGACCGACACCTCTATGGCTACACCTTC. Protein sequence: CATSDRHLYGYTF.

The chain employs TRBV7-2 and TRBJ1-1; no clear D. The germline V and J ends were trimmed by 2 bases and 1 base, with 5 bases remaining between them. The CDR3 contains 13 residues. Per the germline V gene, CDR1 is SGHTA and CDR2 is FQGNSA. The CDR3 sequence is CASSLLANTEAFF. Written as DNA, the CDR3 is TGTGCCAGCAGCTTATTGGCGAACACTGAAGCTTTCTTT.